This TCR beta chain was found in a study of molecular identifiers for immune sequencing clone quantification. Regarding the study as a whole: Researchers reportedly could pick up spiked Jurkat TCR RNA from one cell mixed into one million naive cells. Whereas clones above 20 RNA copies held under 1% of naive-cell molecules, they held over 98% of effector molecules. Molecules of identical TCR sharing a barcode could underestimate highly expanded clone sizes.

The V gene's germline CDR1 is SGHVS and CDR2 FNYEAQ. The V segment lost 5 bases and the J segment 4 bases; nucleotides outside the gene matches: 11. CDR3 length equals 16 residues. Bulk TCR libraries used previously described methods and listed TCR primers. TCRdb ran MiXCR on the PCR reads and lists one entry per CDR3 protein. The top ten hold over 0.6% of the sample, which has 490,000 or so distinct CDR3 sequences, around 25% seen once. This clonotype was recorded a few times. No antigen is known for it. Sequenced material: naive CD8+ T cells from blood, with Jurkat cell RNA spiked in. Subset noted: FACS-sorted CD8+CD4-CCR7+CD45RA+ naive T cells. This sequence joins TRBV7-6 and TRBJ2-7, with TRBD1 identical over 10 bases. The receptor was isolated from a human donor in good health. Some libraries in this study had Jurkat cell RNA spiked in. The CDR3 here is CASSAGEGDRGYEQYF. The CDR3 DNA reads TGTGCCAGCAGCGCAGGAGAGGGGGACAGGGGATACGAGCAGTACTTC.